This T cell receptor beta chain was captured in a study of shared clonotypes between healthy human individuals. The protocol was immunoSEQ multiplex PCR, while the TCRdb copy is restricted to in-frame clones and leaves out a portion. The table records around 1.4 million clones, 98% of them present only once. Germline CDR1 is MNHEY and CDR2 is SMNVEV (reference sequence). V dropped 7 bases and J dropped 5 bases, with 17 bases sitting between them. This CDR3 has 14 amino acids. V usage is TRBV27 and J usage is TRBJ1-2; D is possibly TRBD1 (6 bases). This sequence was found in a young man in good health. Sequenced input: naive CD4+ T cells sorted from blood. Stated subset: CD45RA+ positively selected. The CDR3 DNA follows: TGTGCCAGCATTCCAGGACAGAGACCTTATGGCTACACCTTC. It encodes CASIPGQRPYGYTF.